This T cell receptor (beta chain) was retrieved from a study of sequential checkpoint blockade in melanoma (dated by TCRdb to between 2018 and 2021). In the study overall: Patients were assigned by 1:1 randomization to either first-line nivolumab followed by ipilimumab (arm A) or ipilimumab followed by nivolumab (arm B). Both trial sequences were followed by maintenance nivolumab. DNA from more than 75 melanoma tumor samples collected before treatment underwent TCRbeta immunosequencing. For 20 to 25 patients, matched tumor biopsies were obtained before treatment and at week 13, following single-agent nivolumab (arm A) or ipilimumab (arm B). Roughly three quarters of the matched tumor biopsy pairs taken before and after treatment were from the same lesion. Study-level results and caveats: Tumor T-cell fraction and clonality were correlated with PD-L1 staining and CD8+ T-cell counts, but not with mutational load. In the nivolumab-first arm (arm A), an association was found between pretreatment tumor TIL clonality and response (P = .04). Achieving clinical benefit was about 30 times more likely for patients whose tumor T-cell fraction and clonality increased by week 13. The model for predicting response that combines TCR metrics with mutation burden needs to be validated in larger, independent patient cohorts. Within-arm analyses of tumor T-cell fraction were constrained by small sample sizes and reduced statistical power.

The immunoSEQ Assay was used to immunosequence TCRbeta CDR3 regions from genomic DNA. Before high-throughput sequencing, genomic DNA was amplified using bias-controlled multiplex PCR. On the study's bioinformatics: To quantify the absolute abundance of each unique TCRbeta CDR3 region, the sequences were collapsed and filtered. Clonality was defined as 1 minus Pielou's evenness and was calculated using productive rearrangements only. To compute tumor T-cell fraction, TCRbeta template counts were normalized to usable DNA, with usable DNA estimated from several housekeeping genes. A previously published method was used to identify clones whose frequencies were significantly greater in on-treatment samples than in baseline samples. The table was pulled from immuneACCESS by TCRdb, which kept in-frame rearrangements only. Such tables lose some clones; where checked, under half of the loss comes from unresolved V genes, and the rest has no known cause. V and J calls and clone size come straight from that table; D and trimming were deduced from the DNA. The sample table lists roughly 3,000 clones, under 20% of them with a count of one. The biggest ten clones account for 25% to 30% of the sample.

By its share of the sample, this clone is medium-sized (0.01 to 0.1%). Its antigen has not been determined. No base qualities exist here, and no much larger clone lies one base off it. The CDR3 goes from the cysteine to the phenylalanine over 13 residues. The sequence is cut down to CDR3 DNA, 39 bases in frame from base 1. V is pared back by 0 bases and J by 4 bases, with 5 bases lying between the germline termini. Sequences SGDLS (CDR1) and YYNGEE (CDR2) are obtained from the germline V gene. The treatment or condition label for this specimen denotes: randomized to nivolumab then ipilimumab (arm A) or the reverse (arm B). No trial patient had received prior DNA-damaging chemotherapy. CheckMate 064, a randomized, open-label phase II trial of sequential checkpoint blockade, was the source of the samples, all of which came from patients with melanoma. Genomic DNA from formalin-fixed paraffin-embedded (FFPE) tissue samples served as the input for tumor TCR sequencing.

This TCR came from a human donor with melanoma. Sample: tumor tissue (inferred from file names), taken from a patient given nivolumab and ipilimumab in sequence. The chain is made from TRBV9 and TRBJ1-5; too little of a D gene remains to name it. The DNA sequence follows: TGTGCCAGCAGCGTAGACATAAATCAGCCCCAGCATTTT. This yields the protein CASSVDINQPQHF.